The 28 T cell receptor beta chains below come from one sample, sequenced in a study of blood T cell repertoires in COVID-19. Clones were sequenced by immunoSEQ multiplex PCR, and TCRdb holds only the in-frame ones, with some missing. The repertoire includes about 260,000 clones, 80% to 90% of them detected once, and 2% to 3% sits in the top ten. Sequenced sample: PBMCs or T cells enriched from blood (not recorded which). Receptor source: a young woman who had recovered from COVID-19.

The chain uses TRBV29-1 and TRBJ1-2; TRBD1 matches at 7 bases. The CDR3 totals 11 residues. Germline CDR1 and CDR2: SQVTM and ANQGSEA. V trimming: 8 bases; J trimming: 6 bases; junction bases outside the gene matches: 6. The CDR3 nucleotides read TGCAGCCTCGGGACAGCCGATGGCTACACCTTC. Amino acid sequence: CSLGTADGYTF.

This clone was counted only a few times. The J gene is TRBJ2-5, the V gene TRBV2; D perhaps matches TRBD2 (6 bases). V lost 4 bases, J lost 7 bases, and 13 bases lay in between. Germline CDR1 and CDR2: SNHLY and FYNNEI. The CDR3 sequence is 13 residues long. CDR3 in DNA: TGTGCCAGCAGTGGGGAGGCGGAAGGGACCCAGTACTTC. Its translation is CASSGEAEGTQYF.

The CDR3: CSVVLAVDTQYF. DNA for the CDR3: TGCAGCGTTGTACTAGCGGTAGATACGCAGTATTTT. This sequence joins TRBV29-1 and TRBJ2-3, with 8 bases lining up with TRBD2. The ends lost 4 bases at V and 5 bases at J; junction bases unmatched: 2. The germline CDR1 and CDR2 sequences are SQVTM and ANQGSEA. The CDR3 length is 12 residues.

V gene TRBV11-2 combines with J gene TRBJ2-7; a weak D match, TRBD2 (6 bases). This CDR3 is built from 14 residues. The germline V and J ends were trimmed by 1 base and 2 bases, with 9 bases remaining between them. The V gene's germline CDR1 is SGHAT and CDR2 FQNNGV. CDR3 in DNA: TGTGCCAGCAGCTTAGGCGCGGGGACCTACGAGCAGTACTTC. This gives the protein CASSLGAGTYEQYF.

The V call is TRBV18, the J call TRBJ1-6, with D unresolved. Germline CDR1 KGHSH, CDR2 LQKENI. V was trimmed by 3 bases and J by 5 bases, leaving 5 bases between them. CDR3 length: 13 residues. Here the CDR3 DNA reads TGTGCCAGCTCACCTGCTAATAATTCACCCCTCCACTTT. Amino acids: CASSPANNSPLHF.

As DNA, the CDR3 is TGTGCCAGCAGCTATAGCGGGGGGCTAAGCTACGAGCAGTACTTC. Amino acids: CASSYSGGLSYEQYF. This sequence joins TRBV11-2 and TRBJ2-7; 10 bases are shared with TRBD2. This CDR3 comprises 15 residues. The ends lost 4 bases at V and 3 bases at J; junction bases unmatched: 6. Per the germline V gene, CDR1 is SGHAT and CDR2 is FQNNGV.

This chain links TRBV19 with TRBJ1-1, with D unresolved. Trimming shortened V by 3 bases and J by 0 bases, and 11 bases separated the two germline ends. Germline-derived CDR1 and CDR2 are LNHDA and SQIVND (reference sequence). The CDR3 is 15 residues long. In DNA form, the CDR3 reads TGTGCCAGTAGTATCTTTATGGGAGTGAACACTGAAGCTTTCTTT. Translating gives CASSIFMGVNTEAFF.

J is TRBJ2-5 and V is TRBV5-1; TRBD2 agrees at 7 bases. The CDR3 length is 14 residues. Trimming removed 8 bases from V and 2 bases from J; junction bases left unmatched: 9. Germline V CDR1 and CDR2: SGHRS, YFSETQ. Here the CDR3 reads CASNRGGGQETQYF. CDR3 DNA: TGCGCCAGTAACCGCGGGGGAGGGCAAGAGACCCAGTACTTC.

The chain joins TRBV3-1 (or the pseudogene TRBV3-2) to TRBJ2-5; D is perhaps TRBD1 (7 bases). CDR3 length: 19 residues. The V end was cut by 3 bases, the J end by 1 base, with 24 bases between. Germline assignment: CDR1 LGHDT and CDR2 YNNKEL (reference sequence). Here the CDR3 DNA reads TGTGCCAGCAGCCAGCGCCCCGGCTCGGCAGGGGGAGGCCAAGAGACCCAGTACTTC. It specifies CASSQRPGSAGGGQETQYF.

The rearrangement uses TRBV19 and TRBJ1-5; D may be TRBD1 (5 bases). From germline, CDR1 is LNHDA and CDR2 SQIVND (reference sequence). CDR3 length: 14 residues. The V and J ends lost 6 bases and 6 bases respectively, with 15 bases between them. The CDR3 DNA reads TGTGCCAGTAGGGGGGGACGGTCGCCTCAGCCCCAGCATTTT. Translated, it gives CASRGGRSPQPQHF.

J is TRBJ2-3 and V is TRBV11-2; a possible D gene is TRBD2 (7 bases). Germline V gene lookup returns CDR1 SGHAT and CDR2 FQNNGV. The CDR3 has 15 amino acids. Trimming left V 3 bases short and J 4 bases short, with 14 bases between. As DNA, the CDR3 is TGTGCCAGCAGCTTTAGTGGGCGGGGGCCAGATACGCAGTATTTT. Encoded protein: CASSFSGRGPDTQYF.

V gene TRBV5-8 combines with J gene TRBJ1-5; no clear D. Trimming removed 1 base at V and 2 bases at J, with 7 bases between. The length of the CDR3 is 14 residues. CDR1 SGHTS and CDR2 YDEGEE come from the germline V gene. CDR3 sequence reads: CASSLWQGNQPQHF. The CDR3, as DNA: TGTGCCAGCAGCTTGTGGCAGGGCAATCAGCCCCAGCATTTT. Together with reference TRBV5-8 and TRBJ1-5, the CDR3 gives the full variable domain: EAGVTQSPTHLIKTRGQQATLRCSPISGHTSVYWYQQALGLGLQFLLWYDEGEERNRGNFPPRFSGRQFPNYSSELNVNALELEDSALYLCASSLWQGNQPQHFGDGTRLSIL.

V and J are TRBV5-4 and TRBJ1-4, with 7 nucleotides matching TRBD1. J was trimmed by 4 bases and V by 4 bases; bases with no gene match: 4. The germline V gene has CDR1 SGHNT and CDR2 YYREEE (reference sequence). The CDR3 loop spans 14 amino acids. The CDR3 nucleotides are TGTGCCAGCAGCCAGGGACAGCGTAATGAAAAACTGTTTTTT. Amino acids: CASSQGQRNEKLFF.

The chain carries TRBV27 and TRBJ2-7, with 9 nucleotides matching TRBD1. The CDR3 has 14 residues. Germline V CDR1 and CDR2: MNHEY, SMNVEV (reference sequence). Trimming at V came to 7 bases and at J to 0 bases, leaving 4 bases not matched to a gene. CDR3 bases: TGTGCCAGCACAAGGGACAGGGACTCCTACGAGCAGTACTTC. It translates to CASTRDRDSYEQYF.

DNA of the CDR3: TGTGCCAGCACCACAGGAAACTATGGCTACACCTTC. Its translation: CASTTGNYGYTF. The rearrangement uses TRBV7-9 and TRBJ1-2, with a possible D match to TRBD1 (5 bases). The CDR3 is 12 amino acids. Trimming left V 7 bases short and J 2 bases short, with 8 bases between. Germline CDR1 SEHNR, CDR2 FQNEAQ (reference sequence).

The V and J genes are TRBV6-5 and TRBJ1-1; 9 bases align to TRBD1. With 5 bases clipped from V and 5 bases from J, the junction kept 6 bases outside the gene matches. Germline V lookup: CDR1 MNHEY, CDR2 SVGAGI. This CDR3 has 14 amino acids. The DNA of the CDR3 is TGTGCCAGCAGTCAGACAGGGGGGGGGACTGAAGCTTTCTTT. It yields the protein CASSQTGGGTEAFF.

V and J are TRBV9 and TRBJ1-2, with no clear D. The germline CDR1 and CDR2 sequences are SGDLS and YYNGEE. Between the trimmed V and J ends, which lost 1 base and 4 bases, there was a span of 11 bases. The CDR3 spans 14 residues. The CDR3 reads CASSVQQSSYGYTF. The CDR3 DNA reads TGTGCCAGCAGCGTACAACAGTCCTCCTATGGCTACACCTTC.

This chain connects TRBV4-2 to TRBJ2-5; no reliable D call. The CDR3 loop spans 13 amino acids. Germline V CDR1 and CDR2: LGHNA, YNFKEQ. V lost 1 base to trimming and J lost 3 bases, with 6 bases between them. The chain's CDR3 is CASSQVQKETQYF. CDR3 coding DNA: TGTGCCAGCAGCCAAGTCCAGAAAGAGACCCAGTACTTC.

DNA of the CDR3: TGCGCCAGCAGTGAGATAACTAGCGGGGGTGAGGACCAGTACTTC. Translation gives CASSEITSGGEDQYF. The chain combines TRBV10-2 with TRBJ2-5, with 11 bases matching TRBD2. Per the germline V gene, CDR1 is WSHSY and CDR2 is SAAADI. The V and J ends lost 2 bases and 10 bases, in that order; junction bases with no gene match: 9. The CDR3 sequence is 15 residues long.

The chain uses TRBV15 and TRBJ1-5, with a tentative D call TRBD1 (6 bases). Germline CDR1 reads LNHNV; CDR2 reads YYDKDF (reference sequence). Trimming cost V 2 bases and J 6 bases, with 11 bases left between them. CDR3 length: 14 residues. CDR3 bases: TGTGCCACCAGCAGATTCTCAGGGGTTCAGCCCCAGCATTTT. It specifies CATSRFSGVQPQHF.

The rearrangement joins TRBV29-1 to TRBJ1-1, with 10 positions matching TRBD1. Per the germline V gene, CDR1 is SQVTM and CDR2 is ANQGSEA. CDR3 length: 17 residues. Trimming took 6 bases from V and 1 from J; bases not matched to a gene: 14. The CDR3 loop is CSVLRGQGTPENTEAFF. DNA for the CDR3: TGCAGCGTCCTCAGGGGACAGGGGACCCCAGAGAACACTGAAGCTTTCTTT.

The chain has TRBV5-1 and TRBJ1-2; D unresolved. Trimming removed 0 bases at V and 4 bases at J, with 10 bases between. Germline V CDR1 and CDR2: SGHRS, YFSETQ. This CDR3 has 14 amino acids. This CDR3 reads CASSLELSGYGYTF. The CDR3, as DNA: TGCGCCAGCAGCTTGGAGTTGTCGGGCTATGGCTACACCTTC.

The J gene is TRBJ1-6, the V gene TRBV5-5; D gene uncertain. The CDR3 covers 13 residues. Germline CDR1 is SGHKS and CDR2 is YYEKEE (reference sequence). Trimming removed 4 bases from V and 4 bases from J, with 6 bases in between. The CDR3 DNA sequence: TGTGCCAGCAGCCCGCAGTATAATTCACCCCTCCACTTT. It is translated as CASSPQYNSPLHF.

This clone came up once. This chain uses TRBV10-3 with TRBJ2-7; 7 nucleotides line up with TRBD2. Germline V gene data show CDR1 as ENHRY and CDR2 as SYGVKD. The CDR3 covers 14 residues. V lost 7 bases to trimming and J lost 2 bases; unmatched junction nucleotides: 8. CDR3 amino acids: CAIKNRDYPYEQYF. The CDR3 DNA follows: TGTGCCATCAAAAACCGGGACTACCCCTACGAGCAGTACTTC.

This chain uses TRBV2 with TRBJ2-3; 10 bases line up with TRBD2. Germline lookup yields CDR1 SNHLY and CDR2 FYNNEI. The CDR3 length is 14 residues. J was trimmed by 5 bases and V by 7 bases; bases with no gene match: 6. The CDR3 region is CASNSGGLLDTQYF. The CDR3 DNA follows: TGTGCCAGCAATAGCGGGGGGCTATTAGATACGCAGTATTTT.

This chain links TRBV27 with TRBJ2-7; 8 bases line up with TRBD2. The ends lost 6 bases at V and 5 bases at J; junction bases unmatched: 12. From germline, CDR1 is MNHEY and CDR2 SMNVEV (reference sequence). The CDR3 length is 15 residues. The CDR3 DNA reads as TGTGCCAGCAGCCCCCGGGTCCTAGCGGGTGACGAGCAGTACTTC. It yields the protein CASSPRVLAGDEQYF.

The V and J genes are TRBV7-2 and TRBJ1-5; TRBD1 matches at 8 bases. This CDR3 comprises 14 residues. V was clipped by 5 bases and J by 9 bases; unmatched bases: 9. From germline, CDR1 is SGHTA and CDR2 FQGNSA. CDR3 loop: CASSKGQGVTPQHF. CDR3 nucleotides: TGTGCCAGCAGCAAAGGACAGGGCGTAACGCCCCAGCATTTT.

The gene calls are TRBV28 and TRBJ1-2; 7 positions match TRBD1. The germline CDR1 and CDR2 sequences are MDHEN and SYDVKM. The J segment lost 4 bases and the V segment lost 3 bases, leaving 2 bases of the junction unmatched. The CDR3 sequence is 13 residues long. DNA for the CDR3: TGTGCCAGCAGTTTTGACAGGGTCTATGGCTACACCTTC. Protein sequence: CASSFDRVYGYTF.